The rows below give T cell receptor beta chains drawn from one sample of a study of blood T cell repertoires in COVID-19. This table comes from immunoSEQ multiplex PCR, and its TCRdb copy is limited to in-frame clones, with some not included. The sample contains hundreds of thousands of clones, more than 70% of which appear only once. Sequenced material: peripheral blood. Receptors were obtained from a woman aged 25 to 39 who had recovered from COVID-19. The CDR3 runs from the conserved cysteine through the conserved F or W. Each record gives: J gene, V gene, clone size, D gene, CDR3 length, CDR3 protein, CDR3 DNA. The D gene is left open where the match is weak. Rows give clone size only sometimes, using once, few, many, or a class for an expanded clone.

TRBJ1-2 TRBV28 - - 17 CASSAPGRERMDYGYTF TGTGCCAGCAGTGCACCGGGGCGGGAACGAATGGACTATGGCTACACCTTC
TRBJ1-4 TRBV5-1 - - 15 CASSPEPRTNEKLFF TGCGCCAGCAGCCCGGAACCGCGGACTAATGAAAAACTGTTTTTT
TRBJ1-6 TRBV28 - - 18 CASSFQIVDGGNNSPLHF TGTGCCAGCAGTTTTCAAATAGTAGACGGCGGAAATAATTCACCCCTCCACTTT
TRBJ2-5 TRBV3-1/TRBV3-2 - TRBD2 16 CASSQEASGGAETQYF TGTGCCAGCAGCCAAGAAGCTAGCGGGGGGGCGGAGACCCAGTACTTC
TRBJ2-4 TRBV9 - - 15 CASSVEGGGKNIQYF TGTGCCAGCAGCGTAGAGGGAGGGGGCAAAAACATTCAGTACTTC
TRBJ2-2 TRBV2 - - 15 CASSVVYKNTGELFF TGTGCCAGCAGTGTAGTTTATAAGAACACCGGGGAGCTGTTTTTT
TRBJ1-1 TRBV7-9 - - 13 CASSLGGRTEAFF TGTGCCAGCAGCCTAGGCGGGAGGACTGAAGCTTTCTTT
TRBJ2-6 TRBV28 few - 14 CASRERAGANVLTF TGTGCCAGCAGAGAGAGGGCTGGGGCCAACGTCCTGACTTTC
TRBJ2-3 TRBV24-1 - TRBD1 16 CATSDLGTESTDTQYF TGTGCCACCAGTGACCTAGGGACAGAATCCACAGATACGCAGTATTTT
TRBJ1-5 TRBV16 - - 14 CASGQPYSNQPQHF TGTGCCAGCGGACAGCCCTATAGCAATCAGCCCCAGCATTTT
TRBJ1-2 TRBV15 - TRBD1 15 CATSTVNRGQYGYTF TGTGCCACCAGCACGGTAAACAGGGGGCAATATGGCTACACCTTC
TRBJ2-3 TRBV7-3 once TRBD2 15 CASSLSGGSTDTQYF TGTGCCAGCAGCTTAAGCGGGGGTAGCACAGATACGCAGTATTTT
TRBJ1-6 TRBV5-5 - TRBD1 14 CASSSGQGNSPLHF TGTGCCAGCAGCTCCGGACAGGGTAATTCACCCCTCCACTTT
TRBJ2-3 TRBV2 - - 14 CASSPTPRADTQYF TGTGCCAGCAGCCCGACCCCCAGGGCAGATACGCAGTATTTT
TRBJ1-4 TRBV19 - TRBD1 12 CASRQTGGLLFF TGTGCCAGTAGGCAGACAGGGGGCTTGCTGTTTTTT
TRBJ1-4 TRBV25-1 - TRBD1 13 CASQGQGREKLFF TGTGCCAGTCAGGGACAGGGTCGGGAAAAACTGTTTTTT